This record looks at one T cell receptor beta chain sequence and its context. Its antigen is undetermined. It was with 60 Vbeta and 13 Jbeta primers that the PCR ran. This table comes from immunoSEQ multiplex PCR, and its TCRdb copy is limited to in-frame clones, with some not included. The sample includes about 130,000 clones, over 70% of them seen just once. CDR1 is SGHRS and CDR2 is YFSETQ in the germline V gene. Trimming at V came to 4 bases and at J to 5 bases, leaving 8 bases not matched to a gene. This CDR3 comprises 14 residues. This entry comes from a study of cytomegalovirus exposure and HLA in healthy donors. General study findings and limits: Being indistinguishable, some V segments were excluded, TRBV6-2 and TRBV6-3 among them. Most TCR sequences showed up rarely, but some public TCRs showed up in many donors. In an earlier analysis, productive rearrangement rates for most beta V segments clustered near 87% or 30%.

The chain joins TRBV5-1 to TRBJ2-7, with 8 bases aligning to TRBD1. This sequence originates from a man in his forties or fifties in good health and CMV-seronegative. The sample comprised PBMCs. CDR3 nucleotide sequence: TGCGCCAGCAGCCCTGACAGGGGCGGAAACGAGCAGTACTTC. Amino acids: CASSPDRGGNEQYF.